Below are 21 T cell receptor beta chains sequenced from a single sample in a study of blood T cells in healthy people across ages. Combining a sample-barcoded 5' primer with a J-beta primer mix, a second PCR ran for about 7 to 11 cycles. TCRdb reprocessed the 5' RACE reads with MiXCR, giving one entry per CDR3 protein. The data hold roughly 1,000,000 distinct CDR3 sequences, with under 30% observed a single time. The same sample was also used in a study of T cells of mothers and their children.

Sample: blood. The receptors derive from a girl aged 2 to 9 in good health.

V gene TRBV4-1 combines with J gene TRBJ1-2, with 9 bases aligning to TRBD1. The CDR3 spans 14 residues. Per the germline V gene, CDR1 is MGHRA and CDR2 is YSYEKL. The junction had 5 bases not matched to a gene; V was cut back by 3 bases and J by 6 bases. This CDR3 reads CASSQGTGSDGYTF. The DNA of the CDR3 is TGCGCCAGCAGCCAGGGGACAGGGTCAGATGGCTACACCTTC.

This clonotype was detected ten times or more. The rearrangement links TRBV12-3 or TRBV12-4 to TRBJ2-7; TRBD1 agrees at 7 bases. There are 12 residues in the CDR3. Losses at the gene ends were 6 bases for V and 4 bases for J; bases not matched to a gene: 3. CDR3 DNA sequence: TGTGCCAGCAGCAAACAGGGGTACGAGCAGTACTTC. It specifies CASSKQGYEQYF.

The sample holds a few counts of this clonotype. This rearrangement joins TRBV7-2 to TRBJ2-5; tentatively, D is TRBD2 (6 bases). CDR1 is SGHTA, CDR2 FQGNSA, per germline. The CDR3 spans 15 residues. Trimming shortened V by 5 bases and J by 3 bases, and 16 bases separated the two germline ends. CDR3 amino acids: CASSRKGTGEETQYF. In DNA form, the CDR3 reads TGTGCCAGCAGCCGTAAGGGGACGGGAGAAGAGACCCAGTACTTC. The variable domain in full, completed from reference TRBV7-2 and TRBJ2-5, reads GAGVSQSPSNKVTEKGKDVELRCDPISGHTALYWYRQSLGQGLEFLIYFQGNSAPDKSGLPSDRFSAERTGGSVSTLTIQRTQQEDSAVYLCASSRKGTGEETQYFGPGTRLLVL.

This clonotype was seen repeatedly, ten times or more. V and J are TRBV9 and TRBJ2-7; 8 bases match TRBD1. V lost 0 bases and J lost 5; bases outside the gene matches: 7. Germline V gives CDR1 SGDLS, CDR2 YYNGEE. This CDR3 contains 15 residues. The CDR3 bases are TGTGCCAGCAGCGTAGTCGGGACAGGTAACGACGAGCAGTACTTC. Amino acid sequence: CASSVVGTGNDEQYF.

The DNA for the CDR3 is TGTGCCAGCAACCCCCGGTGGACTAGCGGGAGCGGGTACCCCGGGGAGCTGTTTTTT. Its protein product is CASNPRWTSGSGYPGELFF. The chain couples TRBV7-2 to TRBJ2-2; TRBD2 matches 13 bases. Germline values: CDR1 SGHTA, CDR2 FQGNSA. The CDR3 is 19 amino acids. V was clipped by 7 bases and J by 6 bases; unmatched bases: 17. Drawing the rest from reference TRBV7-2 and TRBJ2-2, the complete variable domain is GAGVSQSPSNKVTEKGKDVELRCDPISGHTALYWYRQSLGQGLEFLIYFQGNSAPDKSGLPSDRFSAERTGGSVSTLTIQRTQQEDSAVYLCASNPRWTSGSGYPGELFFGEGSRLTVL.

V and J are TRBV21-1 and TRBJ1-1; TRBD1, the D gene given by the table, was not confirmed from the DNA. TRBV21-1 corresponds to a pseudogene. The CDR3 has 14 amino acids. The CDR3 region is CASRQGPLNTEAFF. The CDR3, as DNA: TGTGCCAGCAGACAGGGGCCCTTGAACACTGAAGCTTTCTTT.

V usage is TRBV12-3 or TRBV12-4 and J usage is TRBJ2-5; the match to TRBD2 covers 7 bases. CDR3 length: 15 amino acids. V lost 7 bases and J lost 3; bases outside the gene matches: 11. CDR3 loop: CASTSYPGGKETQYF. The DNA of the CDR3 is TGTGCCAGCACCTCTTACCCGGGAGGTAAAGAGACCCAGTACTTC.

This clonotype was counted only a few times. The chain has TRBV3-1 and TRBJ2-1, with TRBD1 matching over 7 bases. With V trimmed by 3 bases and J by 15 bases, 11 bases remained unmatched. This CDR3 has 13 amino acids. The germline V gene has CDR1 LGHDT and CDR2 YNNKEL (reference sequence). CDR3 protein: CASSHLIGDSRFF. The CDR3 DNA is TGTGCCAGCAGCCACCTTATCGGGGACAGTCGGTTCTTC.

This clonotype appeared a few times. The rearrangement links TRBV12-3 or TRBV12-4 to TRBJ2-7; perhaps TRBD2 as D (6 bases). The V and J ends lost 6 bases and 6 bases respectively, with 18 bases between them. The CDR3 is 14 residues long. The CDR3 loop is CASSPSGLLCEQYF. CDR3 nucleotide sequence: TGTGCCAGCAGCCCGTCGGGACTCCTCTGCGAGCAGTACTTC.

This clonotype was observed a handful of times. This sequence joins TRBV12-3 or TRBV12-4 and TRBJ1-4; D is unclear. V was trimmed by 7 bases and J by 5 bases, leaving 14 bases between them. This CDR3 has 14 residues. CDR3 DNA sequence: TGTGCCAGCAAAGGACGTCGTCGGAATGAAAAACTGTTTTTT. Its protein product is CASKGRRRNEKLFF.

The CDR3 coding sequence is TGTGCCAGCAGCCAAGGAAAAATTGGGGCGGGGATATTATTCTTC. Amino acids: CASSQGKIGAGILFF. The gene calls are TRBV3-1 and TRBJ2-1, with a tentative D call TRBD2 (6 bases). V gave up 1 base and J gave up 16 bases, with 23 bases separating them. The CDR3 extends over 15 amino acids. CDR1 and CDR2 (germline): LGHDT, YNNKEL (reference sequence).

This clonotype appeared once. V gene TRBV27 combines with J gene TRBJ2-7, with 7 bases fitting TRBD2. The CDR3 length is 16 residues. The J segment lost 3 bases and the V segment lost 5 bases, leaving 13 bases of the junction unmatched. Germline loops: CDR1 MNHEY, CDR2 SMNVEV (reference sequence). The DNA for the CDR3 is TGTGCCAGCAGTCCTATAACCGGGACTACTATCTACGAGCAGTACTTC. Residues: CASSPITGTTIYEQYF.

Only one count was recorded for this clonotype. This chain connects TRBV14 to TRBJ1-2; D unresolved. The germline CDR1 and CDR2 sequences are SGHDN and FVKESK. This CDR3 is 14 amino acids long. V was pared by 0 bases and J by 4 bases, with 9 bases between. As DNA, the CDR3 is TGTGCCAGCAGCCAAGATTCGATCTTCTATGGCTACACCTTC. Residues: CASSQDSIFYGYTF.

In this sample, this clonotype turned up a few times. The CDR3 DNA follows: TGCGCCAGCAGCCCGGACAGGGCCCACTATGGCTACACCTTC. Its protein product is CASSPDRAHYGYTF. J is TRBJ1-2 and V is TRBV4-1; 8 positions match TRBD1. The germline gives CDR1 MGHRA, CDR2 YSYEKL. The trim removed 4 bases at V and 3 bases at J, leaving 4 bases unmatched. This CDR3 is 14 amino acids long.

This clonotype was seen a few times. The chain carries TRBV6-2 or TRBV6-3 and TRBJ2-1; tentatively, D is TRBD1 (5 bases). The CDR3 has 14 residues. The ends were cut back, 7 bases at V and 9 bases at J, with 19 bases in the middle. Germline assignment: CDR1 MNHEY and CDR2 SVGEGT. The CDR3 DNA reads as TGTGCCAGCAAAGGGGTCGGCCTGTATGGTGAGCAGTTCTTC. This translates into CASKGVGLYGEQFF.

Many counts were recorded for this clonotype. The CDR3 loop is CASSQGGAYEQYF. The CDR3 DNA reads TGCGCCAGCAGCCAAGGGGGGGCCTACGAGCAGTACTTC. The chain is built from TRBV4-1 and TRBJ2-7, with D possibly matching TRBD2 (6 bases). CDR1 is MGHRA, CDR2 YSYEKL, per germline. This CDR3 contains 13 residues. V gave up 1 base and J gave up 2 bases, with 6 bases separating them.

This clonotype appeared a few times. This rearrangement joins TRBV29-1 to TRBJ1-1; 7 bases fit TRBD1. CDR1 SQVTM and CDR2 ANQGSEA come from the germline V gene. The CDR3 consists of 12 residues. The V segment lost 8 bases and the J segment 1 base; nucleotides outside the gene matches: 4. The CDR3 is CSIRTGNTEAFF. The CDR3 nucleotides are TGCAGCATTAGGACAGGGAACACTGAAGCTTTCTTT.

The CDR3 coding sequence is TGCGCCAGCAGCCAAACGGACAGGGTCTACGAGCAGTACTTC. Protein: CASSQTDRVYEQYF. The genes are TRBV4-1 and TRBJ2-1; 8 positions agree with TRBD1. The end of the DNA aligns better with TRBJ2-7, so the J call may be wrong. This CDR3 has 14 residues. Germline CDR1 reads MGHRA; CDR2 reads YSYEKL.

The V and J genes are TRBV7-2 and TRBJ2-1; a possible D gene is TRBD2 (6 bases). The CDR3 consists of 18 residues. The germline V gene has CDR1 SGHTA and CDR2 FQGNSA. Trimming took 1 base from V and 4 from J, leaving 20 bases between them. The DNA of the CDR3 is TGTGCCAGCAGCTTAGTGTTTGGGGGGAGCCTCCGGTACAATGAGCAGTTCTTC. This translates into CASSLVFGGSLRYNEQFF.

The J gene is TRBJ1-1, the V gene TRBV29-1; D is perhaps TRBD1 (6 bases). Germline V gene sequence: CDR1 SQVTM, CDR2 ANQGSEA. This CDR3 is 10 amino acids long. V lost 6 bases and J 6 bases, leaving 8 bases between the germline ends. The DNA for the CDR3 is TGCAGCGTGGGGGGCTCTGAAGCTTTCTTT. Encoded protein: CSVGGSEAFF.

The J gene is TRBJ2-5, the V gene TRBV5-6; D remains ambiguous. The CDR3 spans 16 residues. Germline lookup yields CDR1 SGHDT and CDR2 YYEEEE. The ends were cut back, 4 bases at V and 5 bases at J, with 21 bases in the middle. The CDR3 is CASSTANTPTWETQYF. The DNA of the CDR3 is TGTGCCAGCAGCACAGCGAACACTCCTACGTGGGAGACCCAGTACTTC.